The clone carrying this T cell receptor beta chain was seen only once. The data are from a study of blood T cell repertoires in COVID-19. The CDR3 sequence is 16 residues long. The V end was cut by 0 bases, the J end by 7 bases, with 15 bases between. Germline V lookup: CDR1 LNHNV, CDR2 YYDKDF (reference sequence). The method was immunoSEQ multiplex PCR; TCRdb's version includes in-frame clones alone and lacks a portion of them. Of under 250,000 clones listed, around 88% are singletons. The source of this sequence is a woman aged 25 to 39 with COVID-19, enrolled during active disease. The sequencing input was peripheral blood. V is TRBV15 and J is TRBJ2-2; D may be TRBD1 (6 bases). The CDR3 loop reads CATSRDRAGVGGELFF. The CDR3 coding sequence is TGTGCCACCAGCAGAGATCGTGCAGGGGTTGGCGGGGAGCTGTTTTTT.